This T cell receptor beta chain appears in the sequencing data of a study of type 1 regulatory T cells. CDR1 SGHTA and CDR2 FQGNSA come from the germline V gene. Trimming pared 0 bases from V and 4 bases from J, leaving 25 bases between. CDR3 length equals 19 residues. This clonotype has just a few counts. TCRdb itself ran the reads through MiXCR, one entry per CDR3 protein. The repertoire holds some 89,000 distinct CDR3 sequences, with roughly 30% as singletons. The receptor was derived from a human donor in good health. Sequencing was carried out using CD4+ T cells, either the whole sample or a sorted fraction (not recorded which). The chain uses TRBV7-2 and TRBJ2-7; a weak D match, TRBD1 (6 bases). CDR3 protein: CASSLALRGGPGRGYEQYF. The CDR3 region has the DNA TGTGCCAGCAGCTTAGCTCTTCGTGGGGGCCCTGGGAGAGGTTACGAGCAGTACTTC.